This TCR beta chain comes out of a study of T cells in Graves' hyperthyroidism and ophthalmopathy. Patients aged 18 to 65 had newly diagnosed hyperthyroidism that had lasted under 2 months. Those patients with uncontrolled infection, other autoimmune disease, pregnancy or lactation were excluded. This clonotype was picked up many times. Its matching antigen is unknown. Study-wide results and limits: The model foresaw ophthalmopathy a median 6.5 months prior to onset.

The CDR3 runs 16 residues. CDR1 and CDR2 from the germline V gene are MNHEY and SMNVEV (reference sequence). V shed 5 bases and J 1 base; nucleotides not matched to a gene: 7. Amplification yielded TCR beta CDR3 regions, with RNA transcripts as the source. In the first-round RT-PCR of the TCR CDR3, the HTBI primer set was used. TCRdb ran MiXCR on the multiplex PCR reads and lists one entry per CDR3 protein. The repertoire holds about 580,000 distinct CDR3 sequences, around 14% seen once, with about 5.8% in the top ten. J is TRBJ1-1 and V is TRBV27, with 10 nucleotides matching TRBD1. Sequenced: blood. The sequence was obtained from a woman aged 25 to 39 with Graves' hyperthyroidism that later progressed to Graves' ophthalmopathy. This chain's CDR3 is CASSDFGTGENTEAFF. CDR3 DNA: TGTGCCAGCAGTGACTTCGGGACAGGGGAGAACACTGAAGCTTTCTTT.